The 20 T cell receptor beta chains presented below share a single source sample, sequenced in a study of blood T cell repertoires in COVID-19. Only in-frame clones appear in the TCRdb table, and some are missing; sequencing was by immunoSEQ multiplex PCR. The table has about 300,000 clones, about nine tenths seen once; the top ten hold 4.5% to 5.5%. The specimen was PBMCs or T cells enriched from blood (not recorded which). These receptors were collected from a man aged 60 to 69 who had recovered from COVID-19.

V usage is TRBV29-1 and J usage is TRBJ1-3; weak D call: TRBD1 (5 bases). Trimming removed 4 bases at V and 4 bases at J, with 11 bases between. This CDR3 region has 13 residues. From germline, CDR1 is SQVTM and CDR2 ANQGSEA. CDR3 nucleotide sequence: TGCAGCGTTGTGGGGGGACCGGGAAACACCATATATTTT. Its protein product is CSVVGGPGNTIYF.

The chain has TRBV7-9 and TRBJ2-7; 8 positions match TRBD1. CDR1 SEHNR and CDR2 FQNEAQ come from the germline V gene (reference sequence). The junction had 8 bases not matched to a gene; V was cut back by 5 bases and J by 5 bases. This CDR3 contains 14 residues. Written as DNA, the CDR3 is TGTGCCAGCAGCCCGCGGACAGGGCGGGACGAGCAGTACTTC. Translation: CASSPRTGRDEQYF.

The gene calls are TRBV6-5 and TRBJ2-5; TRBD2 matches 7 bases. Germline assignment: CDR1 MNHEY and CDR2 SVGAGI. CDR3 size: 15 residues. Trimming at V came to 0 bases and at J to 6 bases, leaving 7 bases not matched to a gene. CDR3 DNA: TGTGCCAGCAGTTACTCGCGGGAGATCGGAAAGACCCAGTACTTC. Residues: CASSYSREIGKTQYF.

The V and J genes are TRBV5-8 and TRBJ1-5, with D unclear. The CDR3 contains 13 residues. Between the trimmed V and J ends, which lost 2 bases and 3 bases, there was a span of 6 bases. Germline lookup yields CDR1 SGHTS and CDR2 YDEGEE. The CDR3 nucleotides read TGTGCCAGCAGCTTCACAGACAATCAGCCCCAGCATTTT. As protein: CASSFTDNQPQHF.

The chain joins TRBV7-9 to TRBJ1-6, with D hard to call. The CDR3 is made up of 11 amino acids. Trimming stripped 5 bases from V and 7 bases from J, with 3 bases between. Germline CDR1 SEHNR, CDR2 FQNEAQ (reference sequence). The CDR3 reads CASSQNSPLHF. CDR3 in DNA: TGTGCCAGCAGCCAAAATTCACCCCTCCACTTT.

The CDR3 reads CASSLVGSLENIQYF. The CDR3 coding sequence is TGTGCCAGCAGTTTAGTCGGGAGCCTCGAAAACATTCAGTACTTC. The genes are TRBV28 and TRBJ2-4, with a tentative D call TRBD2 (6 bases). Trimming removed 2 bases at V and 5 bases at J, with 13 bases between. CDR1 is MDHEN, CDR2 SYDVKM, per germline. The CDR3 is 15 amino acids.

This chain uses TRBV2 with TRBJ1-6, with a tentative D call TRBD1 (6 bases). The CDR3 contains 14 residues. V was shortened by 4 bases and J by 14 bases, with 18 bases between the two germline ends. Germline CDR1 is SNHLY and CDR2 is FYNNEI. CDR3 nucleotides: TGTGCCAGCAGTGGCGCAGGGGTAGACATATCCCTCCACTTT. It yields the protein CASSGAGVDISLHF. The variable domain in full, completed from reference TRBV2 and TRBJ1-6, reads EPEVTQTPSHQVTQMGQEVILRCVPISNHLYFYWYRQILGQKVEFLVSFYNNEISEKSEIFDDQFSVERPDGSNFTLKIRSTKLEDSAMYFCASSGAGVDISLHFGNGTRLTVT.

This clone has a single count. The J gene is TRBJ1-6, the V gene TRBV19, with a possible D match to TRBD1 (5 bases). Trimming cost V 7 bases and J 6 bases, with 16 bases left between them. The germline V gene has CDR1 LNHDA and CDR2 SQIVND (reference sequence). CDR3 length: 15 residues. The CDR3 protein is CASTRGGDPNSPLHF. CDR3 DNA sequence: TGTGCCAGTACTCGGGGGGGAGATCCTAATTCACCCCTCCACTTT.

V usage is TRBV7-2 and J usage is TRBJ2-7, with D perhaps matching TRBD1 (6 bases). Trimming pared 3 bases from V and 6 bases from J, leaving 9 bases between. The CDR3 spans 12 residues. The germline CDR1 and CDR2 sequences are SGHTA and FQGNSA. The CDR3 loop is CASSFPRGEQYF. CDR3 in DNA: TGTGCCAGCAGCTTTCCCAGGGGCGAGCAGTACTTC.

J is TRBJ2-2 and V is TRBV7-9; 9 nucleotides match TRBD1. V was clipped by 5 bases and J by 4 bases; unmatched bases: 5. Germline lookup yields CDR1 SEHNR and CDR2 FQNEAQ (reference sequence). This CDR3 has 15 residues. Written as DNA, the CDR3 is TGTGCCAGCAGCCTGAGGGACAGGGTCACCGGGGAGCTGTTTTTT. It encodes CASSLRDRVTGELFF.

This sequence joins TRBV6-6 and TRBJ2-1, with TRBD1 identical over 8 bases. Looked up from germline, CDR1 is MNHNY and CDR2 is SVGAGI (reference sequence). V shed 5 bases and J 1 base; nucleotides not matched to a gene: 4. The CDR3 consists of 15 residues. CDR3 bases: TGTGCCAGCAGTGACACAGGGGGGTCCTACAATGAGCAGTTCTTC. This encodes CASSDTGGSYNEQFF.

This chain uses TRBV7-9 with TRBJ2-2; 11 bases fit TRBD2. CDR1 and CDR2 (germline): SEHNR, FQNEAQ (reference sequence). The V and J ends lost 4 bases and 1 base, in that order; junction bases with no gene match: 5. The CDR3 sequence is 17 residues long. CDR3 amino acids: CASSSRLAGLNTGELFF. The CDR3 DNA sequence: TGTGCCAGCAGCTCCAGACTAGCGGGACTGAACACCGGGGAGCTGTTTTTT. The variable domain in full, with the rest retrieved from reference TRBV7-9 and TRBJ2-2, is DTGVSQNPRHKITKRGQNVTFRCDPISEHNRLYWYRQTLGQGPEFLTYFQNEAQLEKSRLLSDRFSAERPKGSFSTLEIQRTEQGDSAMYLCASSSRLAGLNTGELFFGEGSRLTVL.

The chain combines TRBV10-3 with TRBJ1-2; unclear D gene. CDR3 length equals 13 residues. Germline values: CDR1 ENHRY, CDR2 SYGVKD. Trimming shortened V by 4 bases and J by 8 bases, and 14 bases separated the two germline ends. The CDR3 DNA reads TGTGCCATCAGTGCTCGGGTCTTGGAAGGCTACACCTTC. Translated, it gives CAISARVLEGYTF.

The chain is built from TRBV6-5 and TRBJ2-7; D call uncertain. The CDR3 runs 16 residues. V lost 0 bases and J lost 0, with 12 bases in between. Germline CDR1 reads MNHEY; CDR2 reads SVGAGI. The CDR3 reads CASSYSIQTSSYEQYF. CDR3 coding DNA: TGTGCCAGCAGTTACTCGATACAGACAAGCTCCTACGAGCAGTACTTC.

J is TRBJ2-1 and V is TRBV11-2, with TRBD1 identical over 10 bases. The CDR3 extends over 12 amino acids. In germline, CDR1 is SGHAT, CDR2 FQNNGV. Germline trimming cut 5 bases from V and 15 bases from J; bases unmatched to any gene: 7. The CDR3 DNA reads TGTGCCAGCAGCGACTACGGGACAGGGGTGTTCTTC. This encodes CASSDYGTGVFF.

The chain recombines TRBV18 with TRBJ2-1, with 10 positions matching TRBD1. V shed 5 bases and J 4 bases; nucleotides not matched to a gene: 8. Per germline, CDR1 KGHSH and CDR2 LQKENI. The CDR3 length is 16 residues. CDR3 protein: CASSLNRDRGYNEQFF. For the CDR3, the DNA is TGTGCCAGCTCATTGAACCGGGACAGGGGATACAATGAGCAGTTCTTC.

The chain couples TRBV6-2 or TRBV6-3 to TRBJ2-7, with 7 nucleotides matching TRBD2. Germline assignment: CDR1 MNHEY and CDR2 SVGEGT. V lost 0 bases, J lost 5 bases, and 16 bases stayed unmatched. The CDR3 spans 18 residues. CDR3 residues: CASSYSLGPTSWDNEQYF. The CDR3 bases are TGTGCCAGCAGTTACTCCCTCGGCCCGACTAGCTGGGATAACGAGCAGTACTTC.

The V gene is TRBV7-8, the J gene TRBJ2-7, with D perhaps TRBD2 (6 bases). The CDR3 totals 17 residues. Germline assignment: CDR1 SGHVS and CDR2 FQNEAQ. V lost 5 bases and J 4 bases, leaving 24 bases between the germline ends. CDR3 coding DNA: TGTGCCAGCAGCGCCGGGTTGTCTAGCGCGGAGTATTACGAGCAGTACTTC. Translating it yields CASSAGLSSAEYYEQYF.

This chain connects TRBV10-3 to TRBJ2-7; TRBD2 aligns across 9 bases. J was trimmed by 4 bases and V by 1 base; bases with no gene match: 14. The CDR3 is 18 amino acids. Germline CDR1 ENHRY, CDR2 SYGVKD. The CDR3 DNA sequence: TGTGCCATCAGTGAGTTGCCTAGCGGGGAGGACTTTTGGTACGAGCAGTACTTC. This encodes CAISELPSGEDFWYEQYF.

The gene calls are TRBV18 and TRBJ1-2; 7 nucleotides match TRBD1. CDR3 length: 14 amino acids. Germline CDR1 reads KGHSH; CDR2 reads LQKENI. J was trimmed by 4 bases and V by 3 bases; bases with no gene match: 5. CDR3 DNA sequence: TGTGCCAGCTCACCCACAGGGGATGGCTATGGCTACACCTTC. It is translated as CASSPTGDGYGYTF.